The 10 T cell receptor beta chains below were found in one sample sequenced in a study of cytomegalovirus exposure and HLA in healthy donors (dated by TCRdb to 2016 to 2017). Libraries were made using the immunoSEQ multiplex PCR assay. For the multiplex PCR, a mixture combining 60 forward primers for TCR Vbeta segments and 13 reverse primers for TCR Jbeta segments was used. TCRdb carries this immuneACCESS record with in-frame sequences only. Its versions omit some clonotypes, under half of them owing to an unresolved V gene in the studies checked, with the rest unexplained. The sample has some 120,000 clones on record, around 80% of them singletons. The top ten constitute about a tenth of the sample. The material sequenced was PBMCs. The receptors derive from a young man in good health and CMV-seropositive.

The chain has TRBV27 and TRBJ2-1; D may be TRBD2 (6 bases). The CDR3 consists of 17 residues. Trimming cost V 5 bases and J 0 bases, with 17 bases left between them. Germline CDR1 reads MNHEY; CDR2 reads SMNVEV (reference sequence). The CDR3 spells CASSTTWYGSSYNEQFF. DNA for the CDR3: TGTGCCAGCAGTACCACCTGGTACGGGAGCTCCTACAATGAGCAGTTCTTC.

V is TRBV4-1 and J is TRBJ2-7, with 7 nucleotides matching TRBD1. The CDR3 is 15 residues long. The V and J ends lost 2 bases and 1 base, in that order; junction bases with no gene match: 5. CDR1 is MGHRA and CDR2 is YSYEKL in the germline V gene. The CDR3 bases are TGCGCCAGCAGCCAACAGGGGGAGCGGTCCTACGAGCAGTACTTC. Amino acids: CASSQQGERSYEQYF.

The chain recombines TRBV19 with TRBJ2-7; D perhaps matches TRBD1 (5 bases). The CDR3 runs 13 residues. V was shortened by 3 bases and J by 5 bases, with 11 bases between the two germline ends. Germline loops: CDR1 LNHDA, CDR2 SQIVND (reference sequence). The CDR3 DNA is TGTGCCAGTAGTATCGTAGGGGTGGACGAGCAGTACTTC. Its protein is CASSIVGVDEQYF.

This clone was observed a handful of times. The chain couples TRBV28 to TRBJ2-7; tentatively, D is TRBD2 (5 bases). Germline loops: CDR1 MDHEN, CDR2 SYDVKM. The V end was cut by 3 bases, the J end by 0 bases, with 12 bases between. The CDR3 contains 15 residues. This chain's CDR3 is CASSFLRDSSYEQYF. The CDR3 region has the DNA TGTGCCAGCAGTTTCTTGAGGGATAGCTCCTACGAGCAGTACTTC.

The chain joins TRBV4-2 to TRBJ2-1; 10 bases match TRBD2. The CDR3 totals 16 residues. The ends lost 2 bases at V and 4 bases at J; junction bases unmatched: 5. CDR1 is LGHNA and CDR2 is YNFKEQ in the germline V gene. CDR3 amino acids: CASSQNIAGGYNEQFF. The CDR3, as DNA: TGTGCCAGCAGCCAAAACATAGCGGGAGGATACAATGAGCAGTTCTTC.

This chain joins TRBV5-1 and TRBJ1-2; 8 nucleotides match TRBD1. Germline CDR1 and CDR2: SGHRS and YFSETQ. The CDR3 runs to 12 residues. Trimming took 5 bases from V and 5 from J; bases not matched to a gene: 2. In nucleotides, the CDR3 is TGCGCCAGCAGTGACAGGGGTTATGGCTACACCTTC. Residues: CASSDRGYGYTF.

The rearrangement uses TRBV6-1 and TRBJ2-5; 7 bases agree with TRBD1. The CDR3 runs 15 residues. J gave up 5 bases and V 4 bases, and 10 bases lay outside the gene matches. The germline gives CDR1 MNHNS, CDR2 SASEGT. DNA of the CDR3: TGTGCCAGCAGTGCTATACCTGGGACAGCTGAGACCCAGTACTTC. Protein sequence: CASSAIPGTAETQYF.

A few counts support this clone. The rearrangement joins TRBV7-2 to TRBJ1-2; TRBD1 aligns across 9 bases. There are 14 residues in the CDR3. Losses at the gene ends were 6 bases for V and 5 bases for J; bases not matched to a gene: 7. CDR1 is SGHTA, CDR2 FQGNSA, per germline. The CDR3 region has the DNA TGTGCCAGCAGTTCAACAGGGGGCTGGTATGGCTACACCTTC. This encodes CASSSTGGWYGYTF.

CDR3 bases: TGTGCCAGCAGTTACTCTGGAGGGAGTGAAGAGACCCAGTACTTC. It yields the protein CASSYSGGSEETQYF. V gene TRBV6-5 combines with J gene TRBJ2-5; possible D gene TRBD2, 6 bases. The CDR3 consists of 15 residues. The germline gives CDR1 MNHEY, CDR2 SVGAGI. V was cut by 0 bases and J by 3 bases, with 11 bases left in between.

The chain is built from TRBV9 and TRBJ2-3, with D perhaps matching TRBD1 (6 bases). Germline CDR1 reads SGDLS; CDR2 reads YYNGEE. V shed 3 bases and J shed 8 bases, with 13 bases lying between them. The CDR3 has 13 amino acids. CDR3 sequence: CASSDFLGATQYF. DNA of the CDR3: TGTGCCAGCAGCGACTTCCTGGGGGCTACGCAGTATTTT.